These T cell receptor beta chains were read from a single sample in a study of T cell changes during pregnancy in multiple sclerosis. Libraries were prepared by immunoSEQ multiplex PCR; TCRdb keeps only in-frame clonotypes and omits some of them. This table holds fewer than 15,000 clones, more than 70% found once. The source material was CD8+ T cells from peripheral blood mononuclear cells, sampled in the first trimester of pregnancy. These receptors were collected from a female donor with multiple sclerosis, enrolled in a pregnancy study. CDR3s include the opening cysteine and the closing phenylalanine or tryptophan. A D gene is named only where the DNA matches it firmly. Clone size is not always given. Where it is, it says once, few, many or a class for expanded clones.

V: TRBV5-1
size: -
J: TRBJ2-7
D: -
CDR3: CASSLDGVPYEQYF
DNA: TGCGCCAGCAGCTTGGACGGGGTTCCCTACGAGCAGTACTTC

V: TRBV6-1
size: -
J: TRBJ2-5
D: TRBD2
CDR3: CASSDGGGAMLETQYF
DNA: TGTGCCAGCAGTGACGGCGGGGGGGCTATGTTAGAGACCCAGTACTTC

V: TRBV30
size: once
J: TRBJ1-5
D: -
CDR3: CAWRAGEGNQPQHF
DNA: TGTGCCTGGAGGGCAGGGGAAGGGAATCAGCCCCAGCATTTT

V: TRBV2
size: -
J: TRBJ2-5
D: -
CDR3: CASIRRPQETQYF
DNA: TGTGCCAGCATCCGGAGGCCCCAAGAGACCCAGTACTTC

V: TRBV19
size: once
J: TRBJ1-1
D: TRBD1
CDR3: CASWGWETGQVNTEAFF
DNA: TGTGCCAGTTGGGGGTGGGAAACGGGACAGGTGAACACTGAAGCTTTCTTT

V: TRBV10-2
size: -
J: TRBJ2-5
D: -
CDR3: CASSDGGTQYF
DNA: TGCGCCAGCAGCGACGGGGGGACCCAGTACTTC

V: TRBV6-5
size: -
J: TRBJ1-2
D: TRBD1
CDR3: CATPPTGGGAYGYTF
DNA: TGTGCCACACCCCCCACAGGAGGGGGCGCCTATGGCTACACCTTC

V: TRBV9
size: once
J: TRBJ2-2
D: TRBD2
CDR3: CASSVGGDTGELFF
DNA: TGTGCCAGCAGCGTTGGGGGGGATACCGGGGAGCTGTTTTTT

V: TRBV6-4
size: -
J: TRBJ2-3
D: -
CDR3: CASSLESGGTDTQYF
DNA: TGTGCCAGCAGTCTCGAATCAGGGGGCACAGATACGCAGTATTTT

V: TRBV7-3
size: -
J: TRBJ1-2
D: -
CDR3: CASSYGGRGYGYTF
DNA: TGTGCCAGCAGCTACGGAGGCAGGGGTTATGGCTACACCTTC

V: TRBV4-3
size: -
J: TRBJ1-3
D: TRBD1
CDR3: CASSQDRDRRLTIYF
DNA: TGCGCCAGCAGCCAAGATAGGGACAGGCGGCTCACCATATATTTT

V: TRBV30
size: -
J: TRBJ2-7
D: -
CDR3: CAWSFSSGYEQYF
DNA: TGTGCCTGGAGTTTTAGCTCAGGGTACGAGCAGTACTTC

V: TRBV28
size: -
J: TRBJ1-2
D: TRBD1
CDR3: CASSPGTGSGYTF
DNA: TGTGCCAGCAGTCCCGGGACAGGGTCCGGCTACACCTTC

V: TRBV20-1
size: -
J: TRBJ2-7
D: -
CDR3: CSARDNYEQYF
DNA: TGCAGTGCTAGAGATAACTACGAGCAGTACTTC

V: TRBV30
size: -
J: TRBJ2-7
D: -
CDR3: CAWSPGHYEQYF
DNA: TGTGCCTGGAGCCCGGGACACTACGAGCAGTACTTC

V: TRBV5-1
size: -
J: TRBJ2-1
D: TRBD2
CDR3: CASSLFGVTSGGAYNEQFF
DNA: TGCGCCAGCAGCTTGTTTGGGGTAACTAGCGGGGGGGCCTACAATGAGCAGTTCTTC